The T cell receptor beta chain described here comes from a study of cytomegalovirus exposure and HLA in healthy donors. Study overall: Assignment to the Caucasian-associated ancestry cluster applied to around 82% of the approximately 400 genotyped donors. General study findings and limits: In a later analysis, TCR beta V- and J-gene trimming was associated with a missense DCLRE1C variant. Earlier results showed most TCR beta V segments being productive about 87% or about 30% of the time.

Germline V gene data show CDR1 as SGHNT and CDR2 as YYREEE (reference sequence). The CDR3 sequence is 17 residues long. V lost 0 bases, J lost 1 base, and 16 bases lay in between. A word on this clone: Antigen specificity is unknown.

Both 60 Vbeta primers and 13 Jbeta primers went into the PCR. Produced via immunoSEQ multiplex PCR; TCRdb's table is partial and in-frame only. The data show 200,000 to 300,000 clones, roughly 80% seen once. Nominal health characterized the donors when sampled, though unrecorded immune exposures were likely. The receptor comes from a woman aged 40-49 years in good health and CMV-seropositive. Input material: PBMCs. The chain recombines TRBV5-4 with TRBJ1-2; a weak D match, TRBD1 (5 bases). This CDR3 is CASSLVRAGRDNYGYTF. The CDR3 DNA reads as TGTGCCAGCAGCTTGGTCAGGGCTGGGAGGGATAACTATGGCTACACCTTC.